This is a list of T cell receptor beta chains from one sample in a study of shared clonotypes between healthy human individuals. The table came from immunoSEQ multiplex PCR; TCRdb's copy has only in-frame clones and leaves some out. Here the sample spans under 650,000 clones, about 96% being singletons. The sample was naive CD4+ T cells sorted from blood. The receptors originated from a woman aged 25 to 39 in good health. CDR3s include the opening cysteine and the closing phenylalanine or tryptophan. D genes are given only for firm matches. Some rows mark clone size as missing; the rest say once, few, many or name a class of expanded clone.

CDR3 DNA,CDR3 protein,V gene,clone size,D gene,J gene
TGTGCCAGCAGGCATCTTCGCGGGAGGGCCGCCGAGCAGTACTTC,CASRHLRGRAAEQYF,TRBV11-2,.,TRBD2,TRBJ2-7
TGTGCCAGCAGTTCCCGGGCGGTTCCCTACAATGAGCAGTTCTTC,CASSSRAVPYNEQFF,TRBV27,once,.,TRBJ2-1
TGTGCCAGCAGCCAGCGGGAGGGCCCCTACAATGAGCAGTTCTTC,CASSQREGPYNEQFF,TRBV14,.,TRBD2,TRBJ2-1
TGTGCCAGCAGTTACCTCTACGAGCAGTACTTC,CASSYLYEQYF,TRBV6-1,once,.,TRBJ2-7
TGTGCAAGTCGCATACAGGGAAGTGAGGGCTACACCTTC,CASRIQGSEGYTF,TRBV12-2,.,.,TRBJ1-2
TGTGCCAGCAGCTTCCCTTCCCCGGGGATGAAAGAAAAACTGTTTTTT,CASSFPSPGMKEKLFF,TRBV7-8,.,.,TRBJ1-4
TGTGCCAGCAGCTTAGGCCAGGCGAGCTACGAGCAGTACTTC,CASSLGQASYEQYF,TRBV7-2,.,.,TRBJ2-7
TGTGCCAGCAGTTTGTCCCCACTTAGCTCTGGGGCCAACGTCCTGACTTTC,CASSLSPLSSGANVLTF,TRBV28,.,.,TRBJ2-6
TGCGCCAGCAGCCAAGATAGAGGCAGGTTGGGGGCTGGGGCCAACGTCCTGACTTTC,CASSQDRGRLGAGANVLTF,TRBV4-1,.,.,TRBJ2-6
TGTGCCAGCAGCTCCTACGGACAGGACGGCTCCTACGAGCAGTACTTC,CASSSYGQDGSYEQYF,TRBV11-2,.,TRBD1,TRBJ2-7